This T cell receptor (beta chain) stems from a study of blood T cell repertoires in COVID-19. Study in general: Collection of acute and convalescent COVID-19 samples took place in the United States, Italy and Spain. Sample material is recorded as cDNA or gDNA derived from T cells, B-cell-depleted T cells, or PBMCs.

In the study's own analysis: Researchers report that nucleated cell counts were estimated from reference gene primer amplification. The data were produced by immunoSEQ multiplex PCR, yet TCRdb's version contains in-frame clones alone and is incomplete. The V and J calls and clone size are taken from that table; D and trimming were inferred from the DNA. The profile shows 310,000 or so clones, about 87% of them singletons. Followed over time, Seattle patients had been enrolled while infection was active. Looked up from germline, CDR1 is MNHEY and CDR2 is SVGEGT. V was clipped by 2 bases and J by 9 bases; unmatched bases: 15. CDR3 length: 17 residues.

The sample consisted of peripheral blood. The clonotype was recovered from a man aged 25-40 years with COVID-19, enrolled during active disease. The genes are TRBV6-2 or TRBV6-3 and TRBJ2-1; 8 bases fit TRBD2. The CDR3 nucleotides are TGTGCCAGCAGTTACGTGGTCGGGGGGGCGGATGTTACTGAGCAGTTCTTC. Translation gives CASSYVVGGADVTEQFF.